This entry features one T cell receptor (beta chain) sequence. Losses at the gene ends were 0 bases for V and 7 bases for J; bases not matched to a gene: 8. Germline V gene data show CDR1 as SGHTS and CDR2 as YDEGEE. The CDR3 extends over 16 amino acids. Assay used: immunoSEQ multiplex PCR; TCRdb lists only in-frame clones, some missing. The repertoire holds some 360,000 clones, with more than 70% as singletons. A Seattle source enrolled patients during active infection and followed them longitudinally. The source of the sample is a study of blood T cell repertoires in COVID-19. Sequences were obtained from peripheral blood. V and J are TRBV5-8 and TRBJ1-5, with TRBD1 matching over 9 bases. This TCR came from a woman between 55 and 75 years old with COVID-19, enrolled during active disease. The DNA of the CDR3 is TGTGCCAGCAGCTTGGTTTATGGGACAGGGAGCCAGCCCCAGCATTTT. Residues: CASSLVYGTGSQPQHF.